Here is one TCR beta chain with its context. Its antigen has not been determined. One base away there is no much larger clone; base qualities are not given. This specimen belongs to a study of T cell responses to AZD1222 COVID-19 vaccine listed by TCRdb under 2021. At the level of the whole study: Because spike-specific TCR depth and breadth did not differ between the two schedules, AZD1222 recipients who got a second dose at roughly 4 weeks were pooled with those who got a second dose at roughly 12 weeks. TCR sequencing covered fewer than 250 trial participants: some 210 given two doses of AZD1222 and approximately 26 given two doses of MenACWY control vaccine. Enrollment into the trials was organized by age into subgroups of 18-55, 56-69 and 70-plus years, and those subgroups contained approximately 150, 30 and 60 TCR-sequenced participants, respectively. The investigation overall reported the following: Participants were mostly white British and included more females than males, and it was suggested by the authors that clonal diversity may have been underestimated. CD4 TCRs associated with the vaccine covered the entire spike protein, and the dominant responses were in regions 160-218 and 743-854. Only five or six AZD1222 recipients were SARS-CoV-2 seropositive at baseline, limiting conclusions about previously exposed vaccinees. Reportedly, almost half of the unique spike-specific TCRs recognized epitopes lying outside the regions that are mutated in the B.1.351 and B.1.1.7 variants. The 56-69-year group was small, and its depth increase did not reach significance, likely because of low power. After two AZD1222 doses, spike-specific TCR breadth and depth were significantly higher than at day 0 and than in MenACWY recipients. Because no day 14 peak-response samples were available, the repertoires could be characterized only after the peak T cell response.

The CDR3 regions of human TCRbeta chains were analyzed by immunosequencing. The authors' pipeline ran thus. Repertoire TCRs were checked for matches against a reference library of SARS-CoV-2-specific TCRs that had been generated using the MIRA antigen-specificity platform. Breadth meant the fraction of unique TCRs that were SARS-CoV-2-associated, whereas depth meant the fraction of total T cells that were SARS-CoV-2-associated. Using the MIRA data, each spike-specific TCR was assigned both to the spike region to which the TCR was reactive and to a CD4 or CD8 class. Log10-transformed breadth and depth values were compared by one-way ANOVA with Sidak's multiple comparisons tests. The immuneACCESS repertoire file appears here via TCRdb, limited to in-frame rearrangements. These files lack a portion of the clones; in checked studies, under half of the deficit traces to unresolved V genes, and the cause of the others is not known. V, J and clone size derive from that table, while D and trimming were established from the DNA sequence. The sample profile shows 68,000 or so clones; around nine tenths of them were found once. Under 8.5% of the sample is in the top ten clones.

Reading the label with the study, this specimen's time point is: baseline before first vaccination. Vaccinee samples were obtained from the UK trials COV001 and COV002, which included a single-blind randomized controlled phase 2/3 trial of AZD1222 (ChAdOx1 nCoV-19) in healthy adults. Trial participant PBMC samples were collected at day 0 and day 28 after the second dose for TCRbeta chain sequencing. The clonotype comes from an adult in good health. The sample consisted of peripheral blood, taken on day 0 of AZD1222 vaccination.

The nucleotide sequence is TGCGCCAGCAGCTTGGACGCCAGCTCTGGAAACACCATATATTTT. Its protein reads: CASSLDASSGNTIYF. Here the chain combines TRBV5-1 and TRBJ1-3, with an unclear D gene assignment. CDR1 SGHRS and CDR2 YFSETQ are derived from the germline V gene. V sheds 0 bases and J sheds 0 bases, leaving 7 bases between their ends. The CDR3 runs 15 residues from the cysteine to the phenylalanine. The DNA shown is the 45-base CDR3, in frame from base 1.